These 26 T cell receptor beta chains share one sample of origin, sequenced in a study of T cell responses to AZD1222 COVID-19 vaccine. Clones were read by immunoSEQ multiplex PCR, and TCRdb kept only the in-frame ones, dropping some. Of roughly 100,000 clones listed, 82% are singletons. Sequences were derived from peripheral blood, sampled on day 0 of AZD1222 vaccination. The receptor set was obtained from an adult in good health.

The chain couples TRBV6-4 to TRBJ2-1; 9 positions agree with TRBD2. CDR3 length: 15 amino acids. Germline assignment: CDR1 MRHNA and CDR2 SNTAGT. Losses at the gene ends were 6 bases for V and 4 bases for J; bases not matched to a gene: 7. The CDR3 region is CASSSRSGGYNEQFF. The CDR3 coding sequence is TGTGCCAGCAGCTCTAGAAGCGGGGGGTACAATGAGCAGTTCTTC.

The chain combines TRBV6-5 with TRBJ2-6, with a possible D match to TRBD1 (5 bases). The germline V and J ends were trimmed by 0 bases and 6 bases, with 9 bases remaining between them. The CDR3 extends over 15 amino acids. CDR1 is MNHEY and CDR2 is SVGAGI in the germline V gene. The CDR3 DNA sequence: TGTGCCAGCAGTTACTCTGGGGCTGAGGCCAACGTCCTGACTTTC. Its translation is CASSYSGAEANVLTF.

The chain is built from TRBV2 and TRBJ2-1; D may match TRBD1 or TRBD2 (5 bases each). The CDR3 is made up of 14 amino acids. Germline CDR1 reads SNHLY; CDR2 reads FYNNEI. V was trimmed by 10 bases and J by 8 bases, leaving 21 bases between them. CDR3 nucleotides: TGTGCCACAAGCTGGGGGTTTGGCATTGATGAGCAGTTCTTC. Protein sequence: CATSWGFGIDEQFF.

The rearrangement uses TRBV9 and TRBJ2-7; unclear D gene. V dropped 4 bases and J dropped 2 bases, with 7 bases sitting between them. The CDR3 sequence is 12 residues long. Germline CDR1 reads SGDLS; CDR2 reads YYNGEE. The CDR3 is CASSITPYEQYF. The CDR3 coding sequence is TGTGCCAGCAGCATTACCCCCTACGAGCAGTACTTC.

The chain combines TRBV9 with TRBJ2-3; 11 bases agree with TRBD1. V shed 5 bases, J shed 1 base, and the junction held 3 bases outside the gene matches. The germline V gene encodes CDR1 SGDLS and CDR2 YYNGEE. The CDR3 runs to 15 residues. The CDR3, as DNA: TGTGCCAGCAGTGGGGGACAGGGGGGCACAGATACGCAGTATTTT. Translation gives CASSGGQGGTDTQYF.

This clone was counted a few times. The V and J genes are TRBV4-3 and TRBJ2-1; 7 bases map to TRBD1. This CDR3 region has 13 residues. Germline lookup yields CDR1 LGHNA and CDR2 YSLEER. J was trimmed by 9 bases and V by 1 base; bases with no gene match: 3. The chain's CDR3 is CASSQAQGREQFF. The CDR3 bases are TGCGCCAGCAGCCAAGCACAGGGGCGTGAGCAGTTCTTC.

V usage is TRBV10-3 and J usage is TRBJ2-3, with 7 bases matching TRBD1. CDR3 length: 15 residues. V shed 2 bases, J shed 4 bases, and the junction held 6 bases outside the gene matches. Germline CDR1 ENHRY, CDR2 SYGVKD. CDR3 sequence (DNA): TGTGCCATCAGTGAGGGGACAGAAGTTTCAGATACGCAGTATTTT. This encodes CAISEGTEVSDTQYF.

This chain's CDR3 is CASAQRIPSVPEAFF. DNA for the CDR3: TGTGCCAGCGCCCAACGTATTCCTTCAGTACCTGAAGCTTTCTTT. This chain uses TRBV6-5 with TRBJ1-1; no definite D call. V lost 8 bases and J 6 bases, leaving 22 bases between the germline ends. Looked up from germline, CDR1 is MNHEY and CDR2 is SVGAGI. The CDR3 covers 15 residues.

J is TRBJ1-6 and V is TRBV4-2; tentative D call: TRBD1 (6 bases). V was trimmed by 5 bases and J by 8 bases, leaving 13 bases between them. CDR1 is LGHNA and CDR2 is YNFKEQ in the germline V gene. The length of the CDR3 is 14 residues. CDR3 protein: CASSGGPADSPLHF. The CDR3 nucleotides are TGTGCCAGCAGCGGGGGGCCCGCGGATTCACCCCTCCACTTT.

This sequence joins TRBV5-1 and TRBJ1-5, with 7 bases fitting TRBD1. CDR1 and CDR2 from the germline V gene are SGHRS and YFSETQ. The CDR3 is made up of 15 amino acids. V was clipped by 0 bases and J by 2 bases; unmatched bases: 2. The CDR3 region is CASSLGQGGNQPQHF. Written as DNA, the CDR3 is TGCGCCAGCAGCTTGGGACAGGGAGGCAATCAGCCCCAGCATTTT. Together with reference TRBV5-1 and TRBJ1-5, the CDR3 gives the full variable domain: KAGVTQTPRYLIKTRGQQVTLSCSPISGHRSVSWYQQTPGQGLQFLFEYFSETQRNKGNFPGRFSGRQFSNSRSEMNVSTLELGDSALYLCASSLGQGGNQPQHFGDGTRLSIL.

The J gene is TRBJ2-7, the V gene TRBV18; TRBD2 might be the D (6 bases). The CDR3 runs 14 residues. Trimming removed 3 bases from V and 4 bases from J, with 13 bases in between. Germline V gene data show CDR1 as KGHSH and CDR2 as LQKENI. The CDR3 protein is CASSPVPGEYEQYF. The CDR3 nucleotides read TGTGCCAGCTCACCGGTGCCGGGGGAATACGAGCAGTACTTC.

The gene calls are TRBV19 and TRBJ1-5, with D possibly being TRBD1 (5 bases). Deletions cut 6 bases from V and 7 bases from J, with 19 bases between. The CDR3 length is 15 residues. CDR1 LNHDA and CDR2 SQIVND come from the germline V gene (reference sequence). As DNA, the CDR3 is TGTGCCAGTAGGGACATCCCTGGAGGGGCGCAGCCCCAGCATTTT. This gives the protein CASRDIPGGAQPQHF.

The chain uses TRBV7-2 and TRBJ1-1, with a possible D match to TRBD1 (5 bases). V was cut by 11 bases and J by 1 base, with 14 bases left in between. This CDR3 region has 13 residues. The V gene's germline CDR1 is SGHTA and CDR2 FQGNSA. The CDR3 reads CAAARDRNTEAFF. DNA for the CDR3: TGTGCCGCGGCGCGGGACCGGAACACTGAAGCTTTCTTT.

The chain uses TRBV6-5 and TRBJ1-6; D gene uncertain. The V gene's germline CDR1 is MNHEY and CDR2 SVGAGI. This CDR3 has 15 residues. V lost 5 bases and J 4 bases, leaving 12 bases between the germline ends. CDR3 sequence: CASSTLTVYNSPLHF. The DNA for the CDR3 is TGTGCCAGCAGTACCTTGACTGTTTATAATTCACCCCTCCACTTT.

Only a few counts were recorded for this clone. V is TRBV6-5 and J is TRBJ1-2, with a weak D call TRBD1 (6 bases). The CDR3 has 13 residues. Trimming removed 6 bases at V and 4 bases at J, with 12 bases between. CDR1 and CDR2 (germline): MNHEY, SVGAGI. The CDR3 is CASSQDSVYGYTF. In DNA, the CDR3 is TGTGCCAGCAGCCAGGACAGCGTCTATGGCTACACCTTC.

V usage is TRBV6-2 or TRBV6-3 and J usage is TRBJ1-2, with D maybe TRBD1 (5 bases). This CDR3 region has 12 residues. Germline values: CDR1 MNHEY, CDR2 SVGEGT. V was trimmed by 6 bases and J by 5 bases, leaving 10 bases between them. CDR3 region: CASSDSPYGYTF. DNA for the CDR3: TGTGCCAGCAGCGACAGTCCGTATGGCTACACCTTC.

There are a few counts of this clone. The gene calls are TRBV3-1 (or the pseudogene TRBV3-2) and TRBJ1-1; no clear D gene. Germline V gene sequence: CDR1 LGHDT, CDR2 YNNKEL (reference sequence). This CDR3 is 13 amino acids long. Between the trimmed V and J ends, which lost 2 bases and 0 bases, there was a span of 4 bases. CDR3: CASSQQMNTEAFF. In nucleotides, the CDR3 is TGTGCCAGCAGCCAACAAATGAACACTGAAGCTTTCTTT.

The chain has TRBV29-1 and TRBJ1-2, with 7 bases aligning to TRBD1. CDR3 length: 11 residues. Per germline, CDR1 SQVTM and CDR2 ANQGSEA. The junction had 3 bases not matched to a gene; V was cut back by 8 bases and J by 3 bases. In nucleotides, the CDR3 is TGCAGCCTAGGGACAGACTATGGCTACACCTTC. It translates to CSLGTDYGYTF.

This clone was counted between two and nine times. V and J are TRBV4-3 and TRBJ1-1; D perhaps matches TRBD1 (5 bases). The CDR3 extends over 14 amino acids. Per germline, CDR1 LGHNA and CDR2 YSLEER. V was clipped by 4 bases and J by 5 bases, with 14 bases between them. The CDR3 DNA is TGCGCCAGCAGCCCCGCGCGGGGGTGGACTGAAGCTTTCTTT. Translated: CASSPARGWTEAFF.

This chain uses TRBV4-3 with TRBJ2-3; maybe TRBD2 (5 bases). CDR1 is LGHNA, CDR2 YSLEER, per germline. The germline V and J ends were trimmed by 2 bases and 2 bases, with 17 bases remaining between them. This CDR3 is built from 17 residues. CDR3 sequence reads: CASSQSADLTSTDTQYF. In DNA form, the CDR3 reads TGCGCCAGCAGCCAATCCGCGGACTTGACCTCCACAGATACGCAGTATTTT.

This clone was seen many times. The V call is TRBV10-2, the J call TRBJ2-1; 9 bases are shared with TRBD2. The CDR3 runs to 14 residues. The junction had 2 bases not matched to a gene; V was cut back by 4 bases and J by 4 bases. The germline CDR1 and CDR2 sequences are WSHSY and SAAADI. The CDR3 coding sequence is TGCGCCAGCAGTGTAAGCGGGGGGTACAATGAGCAGTTCTTC. It specifies CASSVSGGYNEQFF.

DNA for the CDR3: TGTGCCAGCAGCAACTCAGAGAGACAGCCCGAATTAGGTGATGAGCAGTACTTC. It is translated as CASSNSERQPELGDEQYF. The chain has TRBV21-1 and TRBJ2-7; the table's D call, TRBD1, has no DNA check behind it. TRBV21-1 is designated a pseudogene. This CDR3 is 18 amino acids long.

V is TRBV7-2 and J is TRBJ2-4; D might be TRBD2 (7 bases). The V gene's germline CDR1 is SGHTA and CDR2 FQGNSA. This CDR3 is built from 18 residues. V was pared by 1 base and J by 0 bases, with 16 bases between. For the CDR3, the DNA is TGTGCCAGCAGCTTAGGCGGGGGCCGATCGATAGCCAAAAACATTCAGTACTTC. It yields the protein CASSLGGGRSIAKNIQYF.

The V gene is TRBV7-9, the J gene TRBJ2-1, with 8 bases identical to TRBD2. From germline, CDR1 is SEHNR and CDR2 FQNEAQ (reference sequence). V shed 1 base and J 3 bases; nucleotides not matched to a gene: 2. The length of the CDR3 is 15 residues. The CDR3 loop is CASSLGSGVYNEQFF. The CDR3 DNA reads TGTGCCAGCAGCTTAGGTAGCGGGGTCTACAATGAGCAGTTCTTC.

The chain employs TRBV6-4 and TRBJ1-1; the match to TRBD1 covers 10 bases. Germline trimming cut 2 bases from V and 11 bases from J; bases unmatched to any gene: 5. The CDR3 has 13 residues. CDR1 is MRHNA and CDR2 is SNTAGT in the germline V gene. The CDR3 spells CASSDIGTGEAFF. CDR3 sequence (DNA): TGTGCCAGCAGTGACATCGGGACAGGGGAGGCTTTCTTT.

The J gene is TRBJ2-7, the V gene TRBV6-2 or TRBV6-3; D remains ambiguous. The CDR3 totals 11 residues. CDR1 MNHEY and CDR2 SVGEGT come from the germline V gene. V shed 3 bases and J shed 6 bases, with 6 bases lying between them. CDR3 region: CASSYPREQYF. The DNA of the CDR3 is TGTGCCAGCAGTTATCCGCGCGAGCAGTACTTC.